This T cell receptor (beta chain) was sequenced in a study of siplizumab effects on memory and regulatory T cells (dated by TCRdb to the late 2010s). General notes on the study: The study looked at the effect of siplizumab, an anti-CD2 antibody, on alloreactive T-cell subsets in allogeneic mixed lymphocyte reactions made from human PBMCs.

Cut back by 1 base and 4 bases, the V and J ends lie 11 bases apart. Based on the germline V gene (reference sequence), the CDR1 and CDR2 sequences are LNHNV and YYDKDF. Including the terminal cysteine and phenylalanine, the CDR3 comprises 15 residues. The only DNA kept is the CDR3, 45 bases in frame from the first base. Receptors were amplified or captured by the immunoSEQ multiplex PCR assay. Approximately 100,000 TCR templates per sample were assayed on the deep sequencing platform. Genomic DNA extracted from sorted T cells was the material used for TCRbeta CDR3 sequencing. The published analysis was carried out like this. The R programming language was used for the clonal analysis of the TCRbeta CDR3 data. Comparing unstimulated samples against CFSE-low samples taken after the reaction was how alloreactive CD4+ and CD8+ clones were defined. By matching sequences to the repertoires of sorted unstimulated Treg and non-Treg cells, each alloreactive CD4+ clone was assigned a regulatory or non-regulatory origin. TCRdb stores this immuneACCESS table with in-frame sequences only. Part of the clones is absent; in the studies checked, under half of the shortfall reflects unresolved V genes, and no reason is known for the rest. V and J calls plus clone size are reproduced from that table; the DNA served to infer D and trimming. Within this sample are 100,000 or so clones, with roughly 94% of them counted one time only. Roughly 0.61% of the sample is in the top ten clones.

This clone occurred once. Its target antigen remains unknown. No base qualities exist here, and no much larger clone lies one base off it. Sorted unstimulated T cells and proliferating T cells recovered from mixed lymphocyte reactions underwent TCRbeta CDR3 sequencing. Fresh whole blood from around 11 HLA-typed healthy donors was used to isolate PBMCs. Unstimulated CD4+ regulatory T cells were FACS-sorted to map the origin of alloreactive clones. The paper's findings and limits, for the study overall: A naive or memory phenotype could not be assigned to roughly 75-95% of proliferating CD4+ or CD8+ clones. Because sequences at frequencies below about 10^-5 were poorly captured, only a minor fraction of alloreactive clones could be mapped back to unstimulated subsets. The cumulative frequency of alloreactive sequences that could be traced back to unstimulated CD4+ memory T cells was significantly reduced by siplizumab. The suppressive function of proliferating Tregs from siplizumab cultures was not functionally confirmed. Among mappable alloreactive CD4+ clones, an average Treg-derived fraction of about 69% was observed with siplizumab, compared with around 28% in control reactions. Unstimulated naive T cells appeared more diverse than memory T cells, and naive cells seemed to contribute substantially to the alloresponse.

This receptor chain uses TRBV15 and TRBJ2-1, with TRBD2 tentatively as D gene (5 bases match). This TCR was sampled from a human donor in good health. Specimen: Tregs sorted from blood. The CDR3 amino acid sequence is: CATSRAQRTYNEQFF. The nucleotides are TGTGCCACCAGCAGAGCGCAGCGGACTTACAATGAGCAGTTCTTC.